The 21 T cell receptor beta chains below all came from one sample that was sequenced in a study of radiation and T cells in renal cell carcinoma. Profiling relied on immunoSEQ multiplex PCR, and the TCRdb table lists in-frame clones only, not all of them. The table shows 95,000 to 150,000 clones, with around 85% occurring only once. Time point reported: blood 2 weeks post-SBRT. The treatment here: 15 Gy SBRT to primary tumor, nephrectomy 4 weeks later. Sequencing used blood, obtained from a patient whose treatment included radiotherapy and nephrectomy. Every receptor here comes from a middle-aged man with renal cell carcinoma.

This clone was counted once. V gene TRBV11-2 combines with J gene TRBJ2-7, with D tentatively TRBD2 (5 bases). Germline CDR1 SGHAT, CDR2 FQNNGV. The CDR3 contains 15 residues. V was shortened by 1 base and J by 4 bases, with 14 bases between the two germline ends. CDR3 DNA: TGTGCCAGCAGCTTAGCTCCGGGAAGCCTTTACGAGCAGTACTTC. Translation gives CASSLAPGSLYEQYF.

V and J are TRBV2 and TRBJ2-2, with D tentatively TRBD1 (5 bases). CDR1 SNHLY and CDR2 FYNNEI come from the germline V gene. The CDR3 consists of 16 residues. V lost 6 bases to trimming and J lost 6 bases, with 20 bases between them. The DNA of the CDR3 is TGTGCCAGCAGCCCGCCCGGGCAGGGTGTCCCCGGGGAGCTGTTTTTT. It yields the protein CASSPPGQGVPGELFF.

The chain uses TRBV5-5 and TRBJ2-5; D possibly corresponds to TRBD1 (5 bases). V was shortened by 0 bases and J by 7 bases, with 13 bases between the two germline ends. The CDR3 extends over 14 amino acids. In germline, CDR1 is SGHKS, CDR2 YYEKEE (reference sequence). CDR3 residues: CASSLGLGAGTQYF. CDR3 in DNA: TGTGCCAGCAGCTTGGGACTTGGGGCCGGGACCCAGTACTTC.

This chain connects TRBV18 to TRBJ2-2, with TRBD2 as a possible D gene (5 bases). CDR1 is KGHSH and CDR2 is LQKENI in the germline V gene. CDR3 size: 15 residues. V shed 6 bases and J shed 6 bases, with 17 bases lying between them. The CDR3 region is CASSTVRVTSGELFF. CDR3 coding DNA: TGTGCCAGCTCGACCGTGAGGGTGACATCCGGGGAGCTGTTTTTT.

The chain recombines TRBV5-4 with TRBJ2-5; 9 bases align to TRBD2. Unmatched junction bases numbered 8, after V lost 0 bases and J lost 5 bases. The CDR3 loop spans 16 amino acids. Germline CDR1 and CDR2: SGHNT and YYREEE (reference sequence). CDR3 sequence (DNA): TGTGCCAGCAGCTTGGCGTTAGCGGGAGCGGTGGAGACCCAGTACTTC. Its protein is CASSLALAGAVETQYF.

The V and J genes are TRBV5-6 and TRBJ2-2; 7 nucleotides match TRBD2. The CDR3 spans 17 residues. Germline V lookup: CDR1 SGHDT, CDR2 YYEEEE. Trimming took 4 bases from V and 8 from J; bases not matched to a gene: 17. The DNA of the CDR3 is TGTGCCAGCAGCCCTGGCGGGCAGCGGCCGGGACTAGGGGAGCTGTTTTTT. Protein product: CASSPGGQRPGLGELFF.

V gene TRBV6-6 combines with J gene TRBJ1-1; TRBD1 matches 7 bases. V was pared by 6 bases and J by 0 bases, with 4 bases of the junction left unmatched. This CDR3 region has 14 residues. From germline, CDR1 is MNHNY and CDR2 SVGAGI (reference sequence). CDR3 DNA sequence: TGTGCCAGCAGGGGGGACAGATTGAACACTGAAGCTTTCTTT. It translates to CASRGDRLNTEAFF.

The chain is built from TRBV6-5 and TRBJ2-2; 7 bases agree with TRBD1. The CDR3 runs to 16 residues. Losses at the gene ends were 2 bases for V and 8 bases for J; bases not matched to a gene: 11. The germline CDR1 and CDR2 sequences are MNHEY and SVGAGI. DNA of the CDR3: TGTGCCAGCAGTTACGAGTCCACAGGGGTACGAGGGGAGCTGTTTTTT. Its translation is CASSYESTGVRGELFF.

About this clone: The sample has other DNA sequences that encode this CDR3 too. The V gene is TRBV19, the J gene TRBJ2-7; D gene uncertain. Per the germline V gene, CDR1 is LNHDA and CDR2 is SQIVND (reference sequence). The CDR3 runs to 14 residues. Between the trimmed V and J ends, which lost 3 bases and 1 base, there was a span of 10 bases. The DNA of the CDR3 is TGTGCCAGTAGTATGTTAGGGATATCCTACGAGCAGTACTTC. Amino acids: CASSMLGISYEQYF.

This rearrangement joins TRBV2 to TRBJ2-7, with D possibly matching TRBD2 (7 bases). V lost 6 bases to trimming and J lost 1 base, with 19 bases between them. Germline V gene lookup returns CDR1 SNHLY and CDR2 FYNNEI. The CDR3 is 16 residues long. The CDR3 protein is CASRGASGRPSYEQYF. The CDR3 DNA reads TGTGCCAGCAGGGGGGCTAGCGGAAGGCCATCCTACGAGCAGTACTTC.

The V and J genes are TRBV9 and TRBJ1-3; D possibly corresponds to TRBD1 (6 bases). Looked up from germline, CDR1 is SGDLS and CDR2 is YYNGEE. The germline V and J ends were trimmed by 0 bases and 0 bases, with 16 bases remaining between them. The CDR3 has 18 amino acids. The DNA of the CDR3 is TGTGCCAGCAGCGTAGGTTTTCAGGGGACGAGCTCTGGAAACACCATATATTTT. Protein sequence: CASSVGFQGTSSGNTIYF. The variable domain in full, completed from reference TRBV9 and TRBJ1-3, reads DSGVTQTPKHLITATGQRVTLRCSPRSGDLSVYWYQQSLDQGLQFLIQYYNGEERAKGNILERFSAQQFPDLHSELNLSSLELGDSALYFCASSVGFQGTSSGNTIYFGEGSWLTVV.

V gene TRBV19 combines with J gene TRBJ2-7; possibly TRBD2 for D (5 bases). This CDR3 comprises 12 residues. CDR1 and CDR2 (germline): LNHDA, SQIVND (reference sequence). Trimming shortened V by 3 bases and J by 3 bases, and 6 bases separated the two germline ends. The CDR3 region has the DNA TGTGCCAGTAGTATTCGGGACTACGAGCAGTACTTC. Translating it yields CASSIRDYEQYF.

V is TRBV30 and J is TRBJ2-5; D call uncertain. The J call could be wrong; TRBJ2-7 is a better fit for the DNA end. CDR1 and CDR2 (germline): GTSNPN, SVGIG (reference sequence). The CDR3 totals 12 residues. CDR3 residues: CAWSGAIYEQYF. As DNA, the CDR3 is TGTGCCTGGAGTGGCGCCATCTACGAGCAGTACTTC.

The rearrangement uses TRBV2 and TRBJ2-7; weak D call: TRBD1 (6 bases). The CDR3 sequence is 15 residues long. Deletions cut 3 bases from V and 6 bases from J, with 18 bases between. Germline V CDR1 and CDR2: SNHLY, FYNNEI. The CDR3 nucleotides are TGTGCCAGCAGTGATACCGGGACACGGCGGATCGAGCAGTACTTC. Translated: CASSDTGTRRIEQYF.

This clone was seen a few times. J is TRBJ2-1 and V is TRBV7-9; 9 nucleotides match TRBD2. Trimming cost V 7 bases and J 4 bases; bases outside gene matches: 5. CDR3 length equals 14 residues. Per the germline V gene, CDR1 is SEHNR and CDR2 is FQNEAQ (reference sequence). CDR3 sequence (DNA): TGTGCCAGCACCACGACTAGCGGTTACAATGAGCAGTTCTTC. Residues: CASTTTSGYNEQFF.

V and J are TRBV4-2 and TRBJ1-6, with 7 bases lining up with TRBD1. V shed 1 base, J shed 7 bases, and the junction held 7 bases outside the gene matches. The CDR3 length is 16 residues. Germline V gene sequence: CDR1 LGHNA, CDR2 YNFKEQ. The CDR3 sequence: CASSQAGQRTNSPLHF. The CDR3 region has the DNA TGTGCCAGCAGCCAAGCGGGACAGAGAACCAATTCACCCCTCCACTTT.

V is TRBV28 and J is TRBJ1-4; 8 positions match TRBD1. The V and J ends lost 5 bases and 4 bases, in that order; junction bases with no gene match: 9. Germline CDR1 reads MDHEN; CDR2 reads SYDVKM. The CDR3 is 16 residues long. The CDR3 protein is CASSHRQGRGNEKLFF. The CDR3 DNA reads TGTGCCAGCAGTCATCGACAGGGGAGGGGTAATGAAAAACTGTTTTTT. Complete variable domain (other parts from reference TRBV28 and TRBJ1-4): DVKVTQSSRYLVKRTGEKVFLECVQDMDHENMFWYRQDPGLGLRLIYFSYDVKMKEKGDIPEGYSVSREKKERFSLILESASTNQTSMYLCASSHRQGRGNEKLFFGSGTQLSVL.

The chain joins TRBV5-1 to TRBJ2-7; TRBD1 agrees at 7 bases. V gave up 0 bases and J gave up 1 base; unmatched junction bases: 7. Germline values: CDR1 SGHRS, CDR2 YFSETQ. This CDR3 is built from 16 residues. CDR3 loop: CASSLVPGQPSYEQYF. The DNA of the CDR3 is TGCGCCAGCAGCTTGGTGCCGGGACAGCCTTCCTACGAGCAGTACTTC.

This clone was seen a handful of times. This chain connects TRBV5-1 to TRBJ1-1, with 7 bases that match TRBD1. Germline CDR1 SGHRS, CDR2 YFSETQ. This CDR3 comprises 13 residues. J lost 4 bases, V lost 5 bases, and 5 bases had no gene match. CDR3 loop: CASRYDRATEAFF. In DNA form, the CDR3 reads TGCGCCAGCAGATACGACAGGGCCACTGAAGCTTTCTTT.

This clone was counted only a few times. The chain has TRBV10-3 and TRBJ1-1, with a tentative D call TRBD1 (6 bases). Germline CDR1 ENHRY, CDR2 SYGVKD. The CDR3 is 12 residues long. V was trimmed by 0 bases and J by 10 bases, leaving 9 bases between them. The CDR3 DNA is TGTGCCATCAGTGAGTCGACAGGACCAGCTTTCTTT. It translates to CAISESTGPAFF.

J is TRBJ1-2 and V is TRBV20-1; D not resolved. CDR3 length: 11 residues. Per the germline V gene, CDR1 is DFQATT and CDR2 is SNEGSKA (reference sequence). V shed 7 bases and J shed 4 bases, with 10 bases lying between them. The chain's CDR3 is CSVRGFYGYTF. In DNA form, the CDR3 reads TGCAGTGTCCGCGGGTTCTATGGCTACACCTTC.